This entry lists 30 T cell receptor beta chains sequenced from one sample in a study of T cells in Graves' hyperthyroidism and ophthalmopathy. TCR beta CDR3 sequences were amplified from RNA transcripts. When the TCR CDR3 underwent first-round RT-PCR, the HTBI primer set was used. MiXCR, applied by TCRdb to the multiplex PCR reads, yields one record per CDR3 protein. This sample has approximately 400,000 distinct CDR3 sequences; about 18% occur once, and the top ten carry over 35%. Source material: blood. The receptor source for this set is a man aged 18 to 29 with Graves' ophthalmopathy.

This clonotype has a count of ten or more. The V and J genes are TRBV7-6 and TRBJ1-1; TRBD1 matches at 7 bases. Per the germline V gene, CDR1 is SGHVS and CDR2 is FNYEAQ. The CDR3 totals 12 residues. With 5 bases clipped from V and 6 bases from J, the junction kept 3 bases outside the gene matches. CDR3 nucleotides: TGTGCCAGCAGCCAAGACAGGGCTGAAGCTTTCTTT. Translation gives CASSQDRAEAFF.

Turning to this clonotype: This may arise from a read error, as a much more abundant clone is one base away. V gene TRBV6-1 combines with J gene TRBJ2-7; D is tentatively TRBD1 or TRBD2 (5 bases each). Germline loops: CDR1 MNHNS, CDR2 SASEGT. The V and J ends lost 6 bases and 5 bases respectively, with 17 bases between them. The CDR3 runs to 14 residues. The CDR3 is CASRSGTESHEQYF. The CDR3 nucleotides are TGTGCCAGCAGGTCCGGGACGGAGAGTCACGAGCAGTACTTC.

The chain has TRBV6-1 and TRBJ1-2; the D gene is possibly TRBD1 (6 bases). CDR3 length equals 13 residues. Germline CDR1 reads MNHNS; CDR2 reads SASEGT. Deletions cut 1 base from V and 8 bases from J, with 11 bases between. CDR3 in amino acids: CASSEGGQYGYTF. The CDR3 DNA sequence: TGTGCCAGCAGTGAAGGGGGGCAGTACGGCTACACCTTC.

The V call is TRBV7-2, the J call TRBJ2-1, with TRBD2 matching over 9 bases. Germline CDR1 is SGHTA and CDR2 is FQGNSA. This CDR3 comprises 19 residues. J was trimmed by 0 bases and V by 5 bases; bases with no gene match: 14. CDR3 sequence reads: CASSPAGGALFSSYNEQFF. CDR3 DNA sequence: TGTGCCAGCAGCCCTGCGGGGGGGGCCCTTTTTAGCTCCTACAATGAGCAGTTCTTC.

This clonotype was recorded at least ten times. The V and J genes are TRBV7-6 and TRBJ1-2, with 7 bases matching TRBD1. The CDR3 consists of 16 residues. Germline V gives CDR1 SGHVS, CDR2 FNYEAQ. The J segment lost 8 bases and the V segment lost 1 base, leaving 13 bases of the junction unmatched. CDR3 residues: CASSLDPQGEVEGYTF. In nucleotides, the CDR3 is TGTGCCAGCAGCTTAGATCCCCAGGGGGAAGTGGAGGGCTACACCTTC.

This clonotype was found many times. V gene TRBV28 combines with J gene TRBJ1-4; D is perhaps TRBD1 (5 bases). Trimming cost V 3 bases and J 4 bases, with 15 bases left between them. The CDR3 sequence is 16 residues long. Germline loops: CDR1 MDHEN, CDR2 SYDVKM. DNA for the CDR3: TGTGCCAGCAGTTTTGGGGGGGGTGGGGGTAATGAAAAACTGTTTTTT. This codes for CASSFGGGGGNEKLFF.

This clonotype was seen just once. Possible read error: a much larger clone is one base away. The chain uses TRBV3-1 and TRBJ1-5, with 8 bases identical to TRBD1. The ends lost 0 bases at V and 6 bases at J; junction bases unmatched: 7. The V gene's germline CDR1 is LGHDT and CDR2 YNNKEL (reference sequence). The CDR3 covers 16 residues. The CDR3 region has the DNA TGTGCCAGCAGCCAAGAGGCCCAGGGGGCTGCTCAGCCCCAGCATTTT. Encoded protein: CASSQEAQGAAQPQHF.

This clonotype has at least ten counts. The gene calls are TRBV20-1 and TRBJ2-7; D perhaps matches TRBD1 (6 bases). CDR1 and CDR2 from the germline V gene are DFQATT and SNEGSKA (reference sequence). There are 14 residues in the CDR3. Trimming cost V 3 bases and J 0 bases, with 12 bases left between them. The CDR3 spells CSASSTGTSYEQYF. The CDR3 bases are TGCAGTGCTAGTAGTACAGGGACCTCCTACGAGCAGTACTTC.

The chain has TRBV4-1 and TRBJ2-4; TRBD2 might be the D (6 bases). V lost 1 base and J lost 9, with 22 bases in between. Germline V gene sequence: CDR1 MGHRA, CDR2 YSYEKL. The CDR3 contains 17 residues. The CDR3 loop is CASSQVGDLGGDGIQYF. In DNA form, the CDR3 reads TGCGCCAGCAGCCAAGTAGGTGACCTCGGGGGAGATGGCATTCAGTACTTC.

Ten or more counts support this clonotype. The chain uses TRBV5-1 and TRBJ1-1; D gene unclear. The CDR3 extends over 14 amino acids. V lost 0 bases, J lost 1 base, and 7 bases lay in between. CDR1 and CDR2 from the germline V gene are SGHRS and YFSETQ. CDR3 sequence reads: CASSLEYGNTEAFF. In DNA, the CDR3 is TGCGCCAGCAGCTTGGAGTACGGGAACACTGAAGCTTTCTTT. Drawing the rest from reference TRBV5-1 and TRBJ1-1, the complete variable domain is KAGVTQTPRYLIKTRGQQVTLSCSPISGHRSVSWYQQTPGQGLQFLFEYFSETQRNKGNFPGRFSGRQFSNSRSEMNVSTLELGDSALYLCASSLEYGNTEAFFGQGTRLTVV.

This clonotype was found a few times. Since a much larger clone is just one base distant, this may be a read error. The CDR3 is CASSQEGLAGGEQLF. The CDR3 bases are TGTGCCAGCAGCCAAGAAGGTCTAGCGGGGGGGGAGCAGCTCTTC. The chain recombines TRBV3-1 with TRBJ2-1; 12 nucleotides align to TRBD2. CDR3 length equals 15 residues. Germline V gene data show CDR1 as LGHDT and CDR2 as YNNKEL (reference sequence).

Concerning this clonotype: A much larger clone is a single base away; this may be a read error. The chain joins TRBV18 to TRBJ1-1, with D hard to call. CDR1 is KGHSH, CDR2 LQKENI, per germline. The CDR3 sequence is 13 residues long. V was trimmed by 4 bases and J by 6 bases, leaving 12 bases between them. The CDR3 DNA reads TGTGCCAGCTCACGGCAGGTTGACTCTGAAGCTTTCTTT. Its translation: CASSRQVDSEAFF.

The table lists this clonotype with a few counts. The CDR3 nucleotides are TGTGCCACCAGTGATGCAGGGGGCTATGGCTACACCTTC. Translation: CATSDAGGYGYTF. The V call is TRBV24-1, the J call TRBJ1-2, with 7 bases aligning to TRBD1. This CDR3 has 13 amino acids. The V segment lost 3 bases and the J segment 4 bases; nucleotides outside the gene matches: 1. Germline CDR1 reads KGHDR; CDR2 reads SFDVKD.

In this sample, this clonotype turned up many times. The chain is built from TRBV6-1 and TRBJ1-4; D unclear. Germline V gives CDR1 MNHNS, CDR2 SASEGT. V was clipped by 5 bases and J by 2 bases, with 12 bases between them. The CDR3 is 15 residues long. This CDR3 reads CASSFRPFTNEKLFF. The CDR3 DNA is TGTGCCAGCAGTTTTCGACCCTTTACTAATGAAAAACTGTTTTTT.

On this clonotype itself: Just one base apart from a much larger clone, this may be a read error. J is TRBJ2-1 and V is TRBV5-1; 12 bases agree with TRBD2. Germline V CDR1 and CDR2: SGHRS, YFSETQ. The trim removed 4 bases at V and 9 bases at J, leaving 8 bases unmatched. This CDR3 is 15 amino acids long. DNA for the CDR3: TGCGCCAGCAGCCACACTAGCGGGGGGTCGGGTGAGCAGTTCTTC. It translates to CASSHTSGGSGEQFF.

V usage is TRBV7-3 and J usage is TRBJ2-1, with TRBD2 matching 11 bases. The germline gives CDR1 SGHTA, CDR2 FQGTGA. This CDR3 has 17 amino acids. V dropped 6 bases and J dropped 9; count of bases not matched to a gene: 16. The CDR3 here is CASSKGGLAGGGGEQFF. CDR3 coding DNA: TGTGCCAGCAGTAAAGGGGGGCTAGCGGGGGGCGGGGGTGAGCAGTTCTTC.

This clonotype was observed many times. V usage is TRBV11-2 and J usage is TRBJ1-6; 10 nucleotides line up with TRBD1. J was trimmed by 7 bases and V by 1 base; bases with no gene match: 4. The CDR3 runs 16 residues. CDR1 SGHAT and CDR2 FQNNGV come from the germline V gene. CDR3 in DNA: TGTGCCAGCAGCTTAGGGCCGGACAGGGGGAATTCACCCCTCCACTTT. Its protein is CASSLGPDRGNSPLHF.

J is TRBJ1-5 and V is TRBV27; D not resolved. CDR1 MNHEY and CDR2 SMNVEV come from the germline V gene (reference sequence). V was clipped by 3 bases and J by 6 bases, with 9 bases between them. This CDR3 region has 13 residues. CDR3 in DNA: TGTGCCAGCAGTTTTGGGGAGGGTCAGCCCCAGCATTTT. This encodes CASSFGEGQPQHF.

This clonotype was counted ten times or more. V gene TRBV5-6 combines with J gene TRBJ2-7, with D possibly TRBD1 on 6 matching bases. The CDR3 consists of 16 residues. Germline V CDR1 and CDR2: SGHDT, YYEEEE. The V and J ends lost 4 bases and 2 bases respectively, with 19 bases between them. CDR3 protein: CASSPGQTLGTYEQYF. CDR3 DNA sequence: TGTGCCAGCAGCCCAGGACAGACCCTAGGGACCTACGAGCAGTACTTC.

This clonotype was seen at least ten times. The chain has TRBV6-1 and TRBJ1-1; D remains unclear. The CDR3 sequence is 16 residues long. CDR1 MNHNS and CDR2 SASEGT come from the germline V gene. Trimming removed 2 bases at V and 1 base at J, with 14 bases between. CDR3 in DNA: TGTGCCAGCAGTGAAAATTGGGCAGGATCGAACACTGAAGCTTTCTTT. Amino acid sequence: CASSENWAGSNTEAFF.

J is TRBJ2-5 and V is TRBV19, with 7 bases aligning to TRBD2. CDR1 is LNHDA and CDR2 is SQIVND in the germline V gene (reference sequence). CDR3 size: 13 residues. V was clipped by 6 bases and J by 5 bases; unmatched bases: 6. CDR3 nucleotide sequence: TGTGCCAGTAGGGGGGGGGGGGTGGAGACCCAGTACTTC. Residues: CASRGGGVETQYF.

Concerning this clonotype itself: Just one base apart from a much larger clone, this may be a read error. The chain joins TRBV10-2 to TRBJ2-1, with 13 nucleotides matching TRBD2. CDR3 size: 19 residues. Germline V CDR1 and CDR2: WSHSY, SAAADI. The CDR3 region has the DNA TGCGCCAGCAGCGGACTAGCGGGGGACCTCATCAGCTCCTGCAATGAGCAGTTCTTC. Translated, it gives CASSGLAGDLISSCNEQFF.

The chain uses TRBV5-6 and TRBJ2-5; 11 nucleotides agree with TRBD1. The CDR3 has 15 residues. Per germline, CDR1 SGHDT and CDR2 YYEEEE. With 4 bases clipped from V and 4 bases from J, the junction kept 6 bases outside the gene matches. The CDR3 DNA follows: TGTGCCAGCAGCGTCCGGGACAGGGGGGGAGAGACCCAGTACTTC. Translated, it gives CASSVRDRGGETQYF.

This chain's CDR3 is CASSPRGDEQFF. The CDR3, as DNA: TGTGCCAGCTCCCCTCGGGGGGATGAGCAGTTCTTC. The chain joins TRBV28 to TRBJ2-1; 7 bases are shared with TRBD2. The CDR3 totals 12 residues. V dropped 8 bases and J dropped 8; count of bases not matched to a gene: 6. From germline, CDR1 is MDHEN and CDR2 SYDVKM. Together with reference TRBV28 and TRBJ2-1, the CDR3 gives the full variable domain: DVKVTQSSRYLVKRTGEKVFLECVQDMDHENMFWYRQDPGLGLRLIYFSYDVKMKEKGDIPEGYSVSREKKERFSLILESASTNQTSMYLCASSPRGDEQFFGPGTRLTVL.

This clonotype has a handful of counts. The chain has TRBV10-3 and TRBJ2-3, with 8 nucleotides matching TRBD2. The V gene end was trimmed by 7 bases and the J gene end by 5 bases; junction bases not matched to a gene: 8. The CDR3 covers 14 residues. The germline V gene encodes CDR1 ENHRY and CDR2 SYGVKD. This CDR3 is CAIKAGAGQDTQYF. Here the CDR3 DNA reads TGTGCCATCAAAGCGGGGGCGGGTCAAGATACGCAGTATTTT.

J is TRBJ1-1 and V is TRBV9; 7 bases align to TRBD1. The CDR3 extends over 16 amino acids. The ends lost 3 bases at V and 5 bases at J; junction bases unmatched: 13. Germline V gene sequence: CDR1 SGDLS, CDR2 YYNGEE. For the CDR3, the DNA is TGTGCCAGCAGCGGAGGGAAAGGGGGCCAGGTAACTGAAGCTTTCTTT. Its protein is CASSGGKGGQVTEAFF.

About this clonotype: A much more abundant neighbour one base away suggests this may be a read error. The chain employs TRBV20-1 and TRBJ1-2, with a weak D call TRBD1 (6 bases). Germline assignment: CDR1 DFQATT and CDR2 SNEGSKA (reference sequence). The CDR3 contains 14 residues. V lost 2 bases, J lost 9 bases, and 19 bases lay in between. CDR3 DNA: TGCAGTGCTAGAAGGTCAGGGGAGGGGCCTAGCTACACCTTC. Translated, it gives CSARRSGEGPSYTF.

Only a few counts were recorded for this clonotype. CDR3: CASSLPTLGYGYTF. DNA for the CDR3: TGTGCCAGCAGTTTACCAACGCTCGGATATGGCTACACCTTC. This rearrangement joins TRBV27 to TRBJ1-2; no reliable D call. Germline V gene lookup returns CDR1 MNHEY and CDR2 SMNVEV (reference sequence). Trimming cost V 2 bases and J 5 bases, with 12 bases left between them. The CDR3 sequence is 14 residues long.

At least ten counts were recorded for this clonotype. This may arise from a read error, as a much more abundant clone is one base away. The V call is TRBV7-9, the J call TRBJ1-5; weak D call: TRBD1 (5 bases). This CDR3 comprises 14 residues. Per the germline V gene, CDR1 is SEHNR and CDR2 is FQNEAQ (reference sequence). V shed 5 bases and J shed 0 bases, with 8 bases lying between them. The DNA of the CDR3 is TGTGCCAGCAGCCGGGACGGTAGCAATCAGCCCCAGCATTTT. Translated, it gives CASSRDGSNQPQHF.

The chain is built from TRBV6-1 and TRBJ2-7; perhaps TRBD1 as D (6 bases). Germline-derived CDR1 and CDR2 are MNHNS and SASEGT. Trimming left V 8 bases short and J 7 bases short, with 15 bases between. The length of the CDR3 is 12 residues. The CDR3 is CASGDTLWEQYF. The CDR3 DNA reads TGTGCCAGCGGGGACACCCTGTGGGAGCAGTACTTC.